This TCR beta chain comes out of a study of T cell responses to AZD1222 COVID-19 vaccine. As for the study in general: Pooled in the analysis were second doses at about 4 or about 12 weeks.

CDR3 length: 14 residues. The V and J ends lost 5 bases and 7 bases, in that order; junction bases with no gene match: 6. The germline CDR1 and CDR2 sequences are SNHLY and FYNNEI. Study-wide results and caveats: Only after the peak T cell response were repertoires sampled. Of spike-specific TCRs, nearly half reportedly target regions left unmutated in variants. A mostly white British donor set with more females was recruited, and clonal diversity was possibly underestimated.

Comment on this clone: What it binds is unknown.

Assay: immunoSEQ multiplex PCR; the TCRdb copy retains only in-frame clones and omits some. The sample comprises roughly 120,000 clones, about four fifths of which are singletons, and approximately 9.4% rests with the top ten. This receptor was identified in an adult in good health. This sample comprised peripheral blood, obtained on day 0 of AZD1222 vaccination. The genes are TRBV2 and TRBJ2-1; TRBD1 agrees at 9 bases. The CDR3 coding sequence is TGTGCCAGCAGTCGTCCCGGGACAGGGAATGAGCAGTTCTTC. This gives the protein CASSRPGTGNEQFF.